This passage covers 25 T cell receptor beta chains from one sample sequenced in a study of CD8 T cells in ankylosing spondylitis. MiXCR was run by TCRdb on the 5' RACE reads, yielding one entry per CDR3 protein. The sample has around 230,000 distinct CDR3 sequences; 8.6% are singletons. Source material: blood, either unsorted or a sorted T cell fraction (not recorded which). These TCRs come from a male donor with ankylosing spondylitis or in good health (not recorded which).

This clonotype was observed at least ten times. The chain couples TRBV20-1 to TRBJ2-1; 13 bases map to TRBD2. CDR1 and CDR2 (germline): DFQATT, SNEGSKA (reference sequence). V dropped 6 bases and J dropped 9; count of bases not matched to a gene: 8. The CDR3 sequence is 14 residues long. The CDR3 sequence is CSARLAGGDVEQFF. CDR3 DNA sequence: TGCAGTGCAAGACTAGCGGGAGGTGATGTTGAGCAGTTCTTC.

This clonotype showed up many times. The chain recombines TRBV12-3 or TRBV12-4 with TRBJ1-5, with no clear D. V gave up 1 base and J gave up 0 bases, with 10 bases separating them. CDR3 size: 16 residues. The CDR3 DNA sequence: TGTGCCAGCAGTTTAGTCTTGGGGTATAGCAATCAGCCCCAGCATTTT. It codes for CASSLVLGYSNQPQHF.

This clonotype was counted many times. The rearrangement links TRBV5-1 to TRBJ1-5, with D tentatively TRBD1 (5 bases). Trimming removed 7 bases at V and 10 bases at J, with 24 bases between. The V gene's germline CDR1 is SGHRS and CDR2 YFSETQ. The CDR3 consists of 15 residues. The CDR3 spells CASGHTTRDPLPQHF. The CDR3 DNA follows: TGCGCCAGCGGGCACACTACAAGGGACCCCCTCCCCCAGCATTTT.

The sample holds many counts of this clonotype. The CDR3 protein is CASSASTDTQYF. CDR3 sequence (DNA): TGCGCCAGCAGCGCTAGCACAGATACGCAGTATTTT. V usage is TRBV5-1 and J usage is TRBJ2-3; D not certain. Germline V gene data show CDR1 as SGHRS and CDR2 as YFSETQ. There are 12 residues in the CDR3. Trimming took 4 bases from V and 0 from J, leaving 3 bases between them.

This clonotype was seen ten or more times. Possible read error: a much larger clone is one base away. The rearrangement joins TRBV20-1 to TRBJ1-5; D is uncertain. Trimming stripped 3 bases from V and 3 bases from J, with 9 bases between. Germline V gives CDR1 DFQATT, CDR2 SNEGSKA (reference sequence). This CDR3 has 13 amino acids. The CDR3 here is CSASPGVNQPQHF. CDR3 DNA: TGCAGTGCTAGCCCCGGGGTCAATCAGCCCCAGCATTTT.

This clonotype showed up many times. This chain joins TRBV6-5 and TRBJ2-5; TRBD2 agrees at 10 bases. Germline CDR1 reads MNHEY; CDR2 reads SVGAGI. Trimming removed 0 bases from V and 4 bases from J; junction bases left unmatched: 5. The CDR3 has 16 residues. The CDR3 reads CASSYSPSGGTETQYF. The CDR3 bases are TGTGCCAGCAGTTACTCACCTAGCGGGGGAACAGAGACCCAGTACTTC.

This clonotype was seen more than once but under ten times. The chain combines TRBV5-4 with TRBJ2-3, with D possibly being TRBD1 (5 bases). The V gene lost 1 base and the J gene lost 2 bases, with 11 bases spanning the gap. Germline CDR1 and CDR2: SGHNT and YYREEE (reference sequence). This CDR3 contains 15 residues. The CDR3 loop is CASSLRQGYTDTQYF. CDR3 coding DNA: TGTGCCAGCAGCTTGCGCCAGGGTTACACAGATACGCAGTATTTT.

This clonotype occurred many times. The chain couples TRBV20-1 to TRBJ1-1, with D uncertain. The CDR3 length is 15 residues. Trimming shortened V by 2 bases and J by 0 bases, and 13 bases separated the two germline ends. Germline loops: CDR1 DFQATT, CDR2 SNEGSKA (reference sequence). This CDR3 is CSARKQLVMNTEAFF. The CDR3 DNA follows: TGCAGTGCTAGAAAACAGCTCGTCATGAACACTGAAGCTTTCTTT.

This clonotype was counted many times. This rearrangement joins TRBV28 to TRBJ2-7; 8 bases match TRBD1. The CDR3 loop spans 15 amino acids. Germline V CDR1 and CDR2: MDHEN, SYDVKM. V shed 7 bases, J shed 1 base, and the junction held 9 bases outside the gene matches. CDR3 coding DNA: TGTGCCAGCACCCTGGGCCGGGACAGGTCCTACGAGCAGTACTTC. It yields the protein CASTLGRDRSYEQYF. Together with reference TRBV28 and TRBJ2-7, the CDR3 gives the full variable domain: DVKVTQSSRYLVKRTGEKVFLECVQDMDHENMFWYRQDPGLGLRLIYFSYDVKMKEKGDIPEGYSVSREKKERFSLILESASTNQTSMYLCASTLGRDRSYEQYFGPGTRLTVT.

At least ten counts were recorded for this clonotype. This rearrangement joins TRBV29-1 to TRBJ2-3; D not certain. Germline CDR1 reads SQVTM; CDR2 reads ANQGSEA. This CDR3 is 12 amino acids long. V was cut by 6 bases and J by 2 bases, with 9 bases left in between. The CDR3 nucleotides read TGCAGCGTGCACCTAGTCACAGATACGCAGTATTTT. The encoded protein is CSVHLVTDTQYF.

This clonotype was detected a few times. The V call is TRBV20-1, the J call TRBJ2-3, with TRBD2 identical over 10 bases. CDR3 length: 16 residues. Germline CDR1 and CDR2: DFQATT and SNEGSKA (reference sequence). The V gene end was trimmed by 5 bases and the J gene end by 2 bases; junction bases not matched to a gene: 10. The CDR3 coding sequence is TGCAGTGCTTCCCGGACTAGCGGCTCCCTCACAGATACGCAGTATTTT. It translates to CSASRTSGSLTDTQYF.

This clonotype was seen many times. In DNA form, the CDR3 reads TGTGCCGTCGGTGAGGGCAATCAGCCCCAGCATTTT. It is translated as CAVGEGNQPQHF. The chain uses TRBV10-3 and TRBJ1-5, with D hard to call. V lost 11 bases and J lost 2, with 10 bases in between. This CDR3 has 12 residues. CDR1 is ENHRY and CDR2 is SYGVKD in the germline V gene.

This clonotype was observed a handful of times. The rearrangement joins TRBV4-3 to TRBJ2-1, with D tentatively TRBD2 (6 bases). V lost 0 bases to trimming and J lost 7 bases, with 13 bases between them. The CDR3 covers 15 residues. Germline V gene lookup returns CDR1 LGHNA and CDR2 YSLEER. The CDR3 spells CASSQDQARGNEQFF. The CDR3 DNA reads TGCGCCAGCAGCCAAGATCAGGCGCGGGGAAATGAGCAGTTCTTC.

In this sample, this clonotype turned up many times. The CDR3 sequence: CASSLYQRENEYF. DNA for the CDR3: TGTGCCAGCAGCTTGTATCAGCGGGAGAATGAGTACTTC. This chain joins TRBV5-6 and TRBJ2-7; TRBD2 aligns across 8 bases. J was trimmed by 11 bases and V by 1 base; bases with no gene match: 8. CDR3 length: 13 residues. The germline V gene encodes CDR1 SGHDT and CDR2 YYEEEE.

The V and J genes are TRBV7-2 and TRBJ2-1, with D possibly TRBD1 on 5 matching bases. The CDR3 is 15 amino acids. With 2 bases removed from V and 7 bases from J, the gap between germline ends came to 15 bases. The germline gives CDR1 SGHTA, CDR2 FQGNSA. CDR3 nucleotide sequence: TGTGCCAGCAGCTTAACTCTGGGGAAGGGGAATGAGCAGTTCTTC. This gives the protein CASSLTLGKGNEQFF.

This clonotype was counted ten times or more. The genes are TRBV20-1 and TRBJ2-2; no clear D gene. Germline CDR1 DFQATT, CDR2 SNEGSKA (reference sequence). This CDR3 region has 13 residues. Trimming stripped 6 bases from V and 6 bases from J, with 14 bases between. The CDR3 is CSAPHFSPGELFF. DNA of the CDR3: TGCAGTGCCCCTCATTTTAGTCCCGGGGAGCTGTTTTTT.

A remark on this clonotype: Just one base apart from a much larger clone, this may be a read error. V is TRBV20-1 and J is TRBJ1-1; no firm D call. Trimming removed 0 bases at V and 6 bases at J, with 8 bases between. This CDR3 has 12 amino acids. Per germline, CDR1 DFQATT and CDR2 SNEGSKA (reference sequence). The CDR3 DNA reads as TGCAGTGCTAGAGATATTGGCCCTGAAGCTTTCTTT. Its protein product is CSARDIGPEAFF.

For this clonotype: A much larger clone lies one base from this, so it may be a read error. The CDR3 DNA reads as TGTGCCAGCAACCCACCGAGCTTCGGGGGGGAGACCCAGTACTTC. It yields the protein CASNPPSFGGETQYF. This chain joins TRBV2 and TRBJ2-5; 7 bases map to TRBD2. CDR1 SNHLY and CDR2 FYNNEI come from the germline V gene. The J segment lost 5 bases and the V segment lost 7 bases, leaving 13 bases of the junction unmatched. The CDR3 consists of 15 residues.

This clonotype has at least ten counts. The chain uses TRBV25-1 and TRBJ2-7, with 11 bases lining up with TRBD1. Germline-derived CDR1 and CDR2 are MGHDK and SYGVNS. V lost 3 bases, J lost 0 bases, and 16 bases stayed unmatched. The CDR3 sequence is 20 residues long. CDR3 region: CASSDRAGTGGRMSSYEQYF. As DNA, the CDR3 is TGTGCCAGCAGTGATCGAGCCGGGACAGGGGGTAGGATGAGCTCCTACGAGCAGTACTTC.

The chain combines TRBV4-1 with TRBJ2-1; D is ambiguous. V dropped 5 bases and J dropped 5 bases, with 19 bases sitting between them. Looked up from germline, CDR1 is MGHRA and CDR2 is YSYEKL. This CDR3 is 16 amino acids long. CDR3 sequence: CASSSGKLPEHNEQFF. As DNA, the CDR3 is TGCGCCAGCAGCAGTGGGAAACTCCCTGAACACAATGAGCAGTTCTTC.

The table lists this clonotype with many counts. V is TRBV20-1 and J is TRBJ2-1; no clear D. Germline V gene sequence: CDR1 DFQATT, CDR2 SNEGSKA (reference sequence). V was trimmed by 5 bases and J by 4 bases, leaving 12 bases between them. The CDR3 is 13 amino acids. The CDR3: CSASSDPYNEQFF. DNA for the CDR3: TGCAGTGCTTCGTCGGACCCTTACAATGAGCAGTTCTTC.

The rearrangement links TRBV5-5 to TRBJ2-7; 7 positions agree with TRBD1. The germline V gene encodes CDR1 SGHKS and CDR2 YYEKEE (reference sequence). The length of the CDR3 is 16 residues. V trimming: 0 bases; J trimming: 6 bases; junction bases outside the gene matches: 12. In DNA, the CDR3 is TGTGCCAGCAGCTTGGTTTGGTCGCGGACAGGCGGCGAGCAGTACTTC. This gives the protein CASSLVWSRTGGEQYF.

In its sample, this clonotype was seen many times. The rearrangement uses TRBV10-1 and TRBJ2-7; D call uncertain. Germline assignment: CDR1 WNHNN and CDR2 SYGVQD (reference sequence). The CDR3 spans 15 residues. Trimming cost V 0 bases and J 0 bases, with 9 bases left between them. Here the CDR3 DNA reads TGCGCCAGCAGTGAGTCCCCCGGGTCCTCCTACGAGCAGTACTTC. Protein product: CASSESPGSSYEQYF.

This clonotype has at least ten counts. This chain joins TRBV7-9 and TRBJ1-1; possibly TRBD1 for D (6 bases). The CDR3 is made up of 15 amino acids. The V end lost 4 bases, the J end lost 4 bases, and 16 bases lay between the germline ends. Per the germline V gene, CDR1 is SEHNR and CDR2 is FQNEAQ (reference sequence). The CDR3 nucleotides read TGTGCCAGCAGCTCCTTCGGGGGCATGGGCACTGAAGCTTTCTTT. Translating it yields CASSSFGGMGTEAFF. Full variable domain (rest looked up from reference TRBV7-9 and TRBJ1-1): DTGVSQNPRHKITKRGQNVTFRCDPISEHNRLYWYRQTLGQGPEFLTYFQNEAQLEKSRLLSDRFSAERPKGSFSTLEIQRTEQGDSAMYLCASSSFGGMGTEAFFGQGTRLTVV.

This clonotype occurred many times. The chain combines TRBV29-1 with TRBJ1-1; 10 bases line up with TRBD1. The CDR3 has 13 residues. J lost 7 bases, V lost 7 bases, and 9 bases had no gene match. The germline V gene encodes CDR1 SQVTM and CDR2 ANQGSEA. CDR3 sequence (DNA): TGCAGCGGCTCCGGGACAGGGGTAGGTGAAGCTTTCTTT. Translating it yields CSGSGTGVGEAFF.